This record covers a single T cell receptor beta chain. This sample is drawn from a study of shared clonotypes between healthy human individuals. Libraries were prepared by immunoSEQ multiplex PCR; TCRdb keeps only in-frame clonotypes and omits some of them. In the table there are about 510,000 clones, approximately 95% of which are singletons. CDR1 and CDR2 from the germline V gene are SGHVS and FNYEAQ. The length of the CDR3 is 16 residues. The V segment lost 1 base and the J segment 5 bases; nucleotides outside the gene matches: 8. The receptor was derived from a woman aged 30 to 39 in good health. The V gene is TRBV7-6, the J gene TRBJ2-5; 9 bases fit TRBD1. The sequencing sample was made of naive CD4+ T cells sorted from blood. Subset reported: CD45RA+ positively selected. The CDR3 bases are TGTGCCAGCAGCTTAGGCAAACAGGGGGCGGGTGAGACCCAGTACTTC. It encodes CASSLGKQGAGETQYF.